This is a list of T cell receptor beta chains from one sample in a study of OX40 agonist ivuxolimab in advanced cancers. Repertoires were generated with immunoSEQ multiplex PCR, while TCRdb's copy carries only in-frame clones and drops some. The profile shows 20,000 to 30,000 clones, under 85% of them singletons. Sequencing was performed on CD4+ or CD8+ T cells sorted from blood, taken in a trial of the OX40 agonist ivuxolimab. These receptors all come from an adult with an advanced solid tumor such as melanoma, head and neck, liver or kidney cancer. Each CDR3 is given with its conserved first and last residue. The D gene is left open where the match is weak. Size is stated for part of the rows, as once, few or many counts, or as a class when the clone is expanded.

d_gene,j_gene,abundance,v_gene,CDR3aa,CDR3nt
.,TRBJ2-2,.,TRBV5-4,CASRRQGGTGELFF,TGTGCCAGCAGGAGACAGGGAGGTACCGGGGAGCTGTTTTTT
.,TRBJ1-2,once,TRBV7-9,CASSLRENYAGGYTF,TGTGCCAGCAGCTTGAGGGAGAATTACGCAGGGGGCTACACCTTC
TRBD1,TRBJ1-1,.,TRBV10-3,CAVGTGGAFF,TGTGCCGTTGGGACAGGCGGAGCTTTCTTT
.,TRBJ2-1,.,TRBV11-3,CASSLDRVGTRNEQFF,TGTGCCAGCAGCTTAGATCGGGTCGGGACCCGTAATGAGCAGTTCTTC
.,TRBJ2-3,few,TRBV6-5,CASSYSDTDTQYF,TGTGCCAGCAGTTACTCGGACACAGATACGCAGTATTTT
.,TRBJ1-6,.,TRBV2,CASSIITSTLHF,TGTGCCAGCAGTATTATAACAAGCACCCTCCACTTT
TRBD2,TRBJ2-3,few,TRBV7-9,CASSSLAGLTDTQYF,TGTGCCAGCAGCTCGTTAGCGGGGCTCACAGATACGCAGTATTTT
.,TRBJ2-5,.,TRBV7-9,CASSSWGSFQETQYF,TGTGCCAGCAGCTCCTGGGGTAGCTTCCAAGAGACCCAGTACTTC
.,TRBJ2-1,.,TRBV19,CASSMGRAAYNEQFF,TGTGCCAGTAGTATGGGCAGGGCCGCCTACAATGAGCAGTTCTTC
.,TRBJ2-7,.,TRBV21-1,CASSKKLLEATPLGEQYF,TGTGCCAGCAGCAAAAAACTCCTCGAGGCGACCCCTTTGGGGGAGCAGTACTTC
TRBD1,TRBJ1-2,.,TRBV6-5,CATWTGETTSYGYTF,TGTGCCACTTGGACAGGGGAGACAACCAGCTATGGCTACACCTTC
.,TRBJ1-1,.,TRBV30,CAWSVYMNTEAFF,TGTGCCTGGAGCGTCTACATGAACACTGAAGCTTTCTTT
TRBD1,TRBJ2-6,once,TRBV7-8,CASSLGRRGRSGANVLTF,TGTGCCAGCAGCTTAGGTCGCAGGGGGCGTTCTGGGGCCAACGTCCTGACTTTC
.,TRBJ2-7,.,TRBV6-5,CASSLLTGYEQYF,TGTGCCAGCAGCTTACTCACAGGGTACGAGCAGTACTTC
.,TRBJ2-7,.,TRBV11-2,CASSPGQLSHEQYF,TGTGCCAGCAGCCCGGGACAACTCTCCCACGAGCAGTACTTC
.,TRBJ1-1,.,TRBV12-5,CASGLSQGQVNTEAFF,TGTGCTAGTGGTTTGTCCCAGGGGCAGGTGAACACTGAAGCTTTCTTT
.,TRBJ1-6,.,TRBV25-1,CASRENLFHYNSPLHF,TGTGCCAGCAGGGAAAACCTCTTCCACTATAATTCACCCCTCCACTTT
TRBD2,TRBJ2-3,.,TRBV9,CASSVRLAGDYDTQYF,TGTGCCAGCAGCGTGAGACTAGCGGGGGATTATGATACGCAGTATTTT
.,TRBJ1-4,.,TRBV5-1,CASSLAGGTATNEKLFF,TGCGCCAGCAGCTTGGCCGGGGGAACTGCAACTAATGAAAAACTGTTTTTT
TRBD1,TRBJ1-2,.,TRBV29-1,CSVSDRGLLDYGYTF,TGCAGCGTTTCGGACAGGGGGCTTTTGGACTATGGCTACACCTTC
.,TRBJ1-1,.,TRBV6-1,CASSPGTEAFF,TGTGCCAGCAGTCCAGGGACTGAAGCTTTCTTT
.,TRBJ1-2,.,TRBV6-6,CASSPPPGYTF,TGTGCCAGCAGCCCCCCCCCTGGCTACACCTTC